This TCR beta chain was profiled in a study of T cell responses to AZD1222 COVID-19 vaccine. Whole-study findings and limits: It should be noted that donors were predominantly white British and more often female, and clonal diversity was possibly underestimated.

In germline, CDR1 is SGHNT, CDR2 YENEEA. The CDR3 runs 13 residues. Trimming removed 1 base from V and 1 base from J, with 4 bases in between. Clones were sequenced by immunoSEQ multiplex PCR, and TCRdb holds only the in-frame ones, with some missing. The repertoire includes over 110,000 clones, 93% of them detected once, and approximately 5% sits in the top ten. As to this clone: Its antigen is not identified.

Sequencing was performed on peripheral blood, taken on day 0 of AZD1222 vaccination. The receptor's source is an adult in good health. J is TRBJ1-1 and V is TRBV11-3, with D hard to call. The CDR3 DNA follows: TGTGCCAGCAGCTTAGCCCCGAACACTGAAGCTTTCTTT. Its protein product is CASSLAPNTEAFF. Full variable domain (missing parts from reference TRBV11-3 and TRBJ1-1): EAGVVQSPRYKIIEKKQPVAFWCNPISGHNTLYWYLQNLGQGPELLIRYENEEAVDDSQLPKDRFSAERLKGVDSTLKIQPAELGDSAVYLCASSLAPNTEAFFGQGTRLTVV.